This is a list of T cell receptor beta chains from one sample in a study of tissue T cells after allogeneic stem cell transplantation. Using immunoSEQ multiplex PCR, the repertoire was profiled, and TCRdb retains in-frame clones only, with some absent. The sample records about 26,000 clones, more than 80% being singletons. The source material was blood, sampled before transplantation. Receptors originate from a male donor aged 60 or over who later had graft-versus-host disease after an allogeneic stem cell transplant. The CDR3 runs from the conserved cysteine through the conserved F or W.

TRBJ1-2	15	TRBV5-1	CASSSRQGANYGYTF
TRBJ2-7	13	TRBV5-4	CASSPLTGMEQYF
TRBJ2-3	13	TRBV27	CASSLTRTDTQYF
TRBJ1-1	16	TRBV3-1/TRBV3-2	CASSPHPTGGRTEAFF
TRBJ2-3	17	TRBV18	CASSHSFSGRAGDTQYF
TRBJ1-3	16	TRBV7-6	CASSQEGAILGNTIYF
TRBJ2-2	15	TRBV19	CASSWARLNTGELFF
TRBJ2-3	13	TRBV5-1	CASSLPGLDTQYF
TRBJ2-3	14	TRBV28	CASSRDSSTDTQYF
TRBJ2-7	13	TRBV11-3	CASSLNQVAEQYF
TRBJ2-3	12	TRBV24-1	CATSIGPDTQYF
TRBJ1-1	13	TRBV12-3/TRBV12-4	CASSLGVATEAFF
TRBJ2-3	14	TRBV28	CASSGWVPTDTQYF
TRBJ2-7	12	TRBV5-1	CASSWDRHEQYF
TRBJ1-3	22	TRBV21-1	CASTKPVGAIHAEGAPGNTIYF
TRBJ2-1	16	TRBV5-1	CASSLEGGGAVNEQFF
TRBJ1-5	12	TRBV10-3	CAISDRQEPQHF
TRBJ2-7	13	TRBV10-3	CAIGASDFYEQYF
TRBJ2-7	14	TRBV6-2/TRBV6-3	CASSDPSGLYEQYF
TRBJ2-1	16	TRBV5-4	CASSLKRLLPGNEQFF
TRBJ1-1	15	TRBV5-1	CASSTGTHRGTEAFF
TRBJ2-5	13	TRBV18	CASSPGGWETQYF
TRBJ1-2	17	TRBV27	CASSPQMSVPSNYGYTF
TRBJ1-5	14	TRBV5-8	CASSLGVPSRPQHF
TRBJ2-5	16	TRBV18	CASSPSSLAAQETQYF
TRBJ1-2	13	TRBV15	CATSRGGNYGYTF
TRBJ1-3	16	TRBV5-8	CASSPDRGTAGNTIYF
TRBJ2-7	15	TRBV15	CATSRDDVGSYEQYF
TRBJ2-5	17	TRBV5-4	CASSPRGTGGAGETQYF
TRBJ2-5	14	TRBV5-4	CASSLGVHEETQYF
TRBJ1-1	14	TRBV6-1	CASSETTGAREAFF
TRBJ1-1	13	TRBV7-2	CASRGPSRSGAFF
TRBJ1-1	9	TRBV12-5	CASGAEAFF
TRBJ2-7	15	TRBV7-8	CASSPRGGRSYEQYF
TRBJ2-7	14	TRBV5-1	CASSLERAAGEQYF
TRBJ2-3	14	TRBV7-2	CASSLGLAGNTQYF
TRBJ2-1	14	TRBV10-2	CASSEIPLYNEQFF
TRBJ2-7	13	TRBV5-1	CASSPSGGYEQYF
TRBJ2-7	15	TRBV5-5	CASSLAGASSYEQYF
TRBJ2-7	15	TRBV28	CASSFDSGPSYEQYF
TRBJ2-3	17	TRBV5-1	CASSLLDMSSSTDTQYF
TRBJ1-1	14	TRBV5-1	CASSLVQGDTEAFF
TRBJ1-6	14	TRBV25-1	CASRPPGARSPLHF